This record covers a single T cell receptor (beta chain). Its binding antigen is unknown. Qualities for individual bases were not recorded, and no much larger clone is one base off. Library construction relied on the immunoSEQ multiplex PCR assay. For the multiplex PCR, a mixture combining 60 forward primers for TCR Vbeta segments and 13 reverse primers for TCR Jbeta segments was used. A multiplex PCR assay on genomic DNA amplified the CDR3 region of rearranged TCR beta genes. The Illumina HiSeq System was used to sequence the amplified TCR beta libraries as 87-base-pair reads. The published analysis was carried out like this. In a later analysis, some 80 million unique TCR beta chains were counted across the roughly 610 repertoires, and approximately 9.9 million of these chains were shared by at least two donors. Raw reads were error-corrected and collapsed into unique sequences by a nearest-neighbor algorithm in which closely related sequences were merged to remove PCR and sequencing errors. To assign V, D and J gene segments, CDR3 sequences were aligned to IMGT reference sequences. Each retained sequence needed at least a six-nucleotide match to both a V gene segment and a J gene segment. A rearrangement was called productive if the CDR3 had no stop codons and remained in frame with V and J, and every other rearrangement was called non-productive. CDR3 was defined by IMGT convention, running from the second conserved V-encoded cysteine to the conserved J-encoded phenylalanine. In an earlier analysis of just under 600 of the donors, sequences lacking an unambiguous match to a single V gene segment were excluded. An earlier analysis of approximately 590 of the donors classified V segments as functional when productive rearrangements were above 56.7% and as segregating when the standard deviation between donors was above 5%. A statistical classification framework was built to diagnose cytomegalovirus status from the catalog of TCR beta chain sequences. V and J gene assignment, in a later analysis, came from comparing TCR nucleotide sequences with IMGT/GENE-DB human TR gene sequences. In a later analysis, CDR3 sequences and most-parsimonious VDJ recombination scenarios were assigned using the TCRdist pipeline. A later analysis defined each TCR beta chain by its CDR3 amino acid sequence plus V-gene family, and excluded reads lacking a unique V-gene family. To address suspected cross-contamination and a sequencing artifact, a later analysis removed several hundred highly shared, low-generation-probability nucleotide sequences. A later analysis calculated a clonal expansion index for each public chain from normalized within-repertoire ranks of inferred template counts. A later analysis computed generation probabilities with a VDJ recombination model fitted to out-of-frame rearrangements, and checked the results against IGoR. Hypergeometric tests were used in a later analysis to score TCR-TCR, TCR-HLA and TCR-CMV co-occurrence, with a repertoire-size bias correction applied to the TCR pairs. To estimate false discovery rates, a later analysis permuted the HLA or CMV assignments 20 times. In a later analysis, co-occurring TCRs were grouped using DBSCAN, and TCRdist sequence similarity was added for clustering within HLA-allele-positive subsets. Repertoires with fewer than 30,000 or more than 120,000 public chains were left out of co-occurrence clustering, as were four to six repertoires with anomalous nucleotide sharing. TCRdb limited this immuneACCESS table to in-frame rearrangements with V and J called. A share of clones is missing; checked studies link under half to unresolved V genes, and the rest is unexplained. V, J and clone size reflect that table, while D and trimming were determined from the DNA. Counted in this sample were approximately 140,000 clones; around 80% of them appeared once. In total, the top ten clones hold approximately 1.6% of the sample.

Sequences MNHEY (CDR1) and SVGAGI (CDR2) are obtained from the germline V gene. The CDR3, from cysteine to phenylalanine, totals 14 residues. This entry keeps only the CDR3 DNA: 42 bases, framed from base 1. V is reduced by 2 bases and J by 4 bases, leaving a spacing of 9 bases between them. These data belong to a study of cytomegalovirus exposure and HLA in healthy donors (dated 2017 in TCRdb). Looking at the study overall: According to an earlier analysis of around 600 of the donors, some 170 million T cells yielded 120 million or so unique TCR beta sequences and approximately 300 Gb of sequence data. On average, 235,054 unique TCR beta nucleotide sequences were sequenced per donor among some 430 genotyped donors of the cohort, with 15% to 20% of those sequences being non-productive. The genetic ancestry cluster associated with self-reported Caucasian donors included 70% to 85% of the roughly 400 genotyped donors. Approximately 300 gigabases of sequencing data and some 85 million unique TCR sequences were included in an early release covering about 600 HLA-typed donors. Along with the roughly 670-subject first cohort, a separate validation cohort of over a hundred different subjects was used. High-throughput TCR immunosequencing, statistical association of individual TCRs with disease status, and machine learning were combined to predict cytomegalovirus infection status. All discovery cohort repertoires had been generated on a single sequencing platform. The study profiled the T cell repertoires of under 850 subjects by immunosequencing and related them to cytomegalovirus serostatus. The aim of the study was to test whether cataloging public T cell receptors could identify signatures of past pathogen exposure. An earlier analysis of roughly 600 of the donors used high-throughput TCR beta sequencing to judge whether each TCR beta V gene segment behaved as functional or pseudogenic. In the later analysis, no new phenotypic data were used to find candidate immune exposures; instead, reliance was placed on TCR beta sequences and their occurrence across donors. Typing coverage varied by locus: roughly 629-630 donors for A, B, C, DRB1 and DQB1; 500 to 550 for DQA1; approximately 610 for DPA1; 450 to 480 for DPB1. Five DR-DQ haplotypes were handled as single units for association and clustering because linkage in the cohort was strong. Donor age, sex, ethnicity and CMV serostatus were compiled together with the repertoire data. HLA typing included class I and class II loci at four-digit resolution. Genome-wide SNP genotypes for about three fifths of the roughly 670 donors were used in a later genetic analysis, which treated that subset as a discovery cohort. A later analysis re-analyzed previously published TCR beta repertoires from 650 to 800 donors and added high-resolution HLA genotyping to study TCR occurrence patterns. What the authors observed across the whole study: Linkage disequilibrium might explain the correlated functional status among segregating V segments, but an unknown experimental factor could not be ruled out. A total of 150 to 200 TCR beta chains were listed by the study as associated with cytomegalovirus. At a false discovery rate of 0.05, a later analysis linked 15,000 to 20,000 TCR beta sequences to specific HLA alleles. Strong co-occurrence of HLA alleles, especially DR and DQ, made assigning TCR associations to individual alleles difficult. A later genetic analysis reported fewer N-insertions in productive TCRs among donors in an Asian-associated ancestry cluster than the approximately 670-donor mean. In a later analysis, the rate of TCR association differed among HLA loci, with DRB1 alleles having the most associated TCRs and HLA-C alleles having the fewest. Cytomegalovirus status was reported to be diagnosed by the classifier with high specificity and sensitivity in both the original and validation cohorts. Across donors, most TCR sequences were observed very rarely, whereas some public TCRs were present in many individuals. Approximately 18 rarely observed V segments, including chromosome 9 orphons, were excluded from the earlier analysis of approximately 500 of the donors because counts were too low. Because the 87-base-pair reads could not distinguish some IMGT-functional V segments, including TRBV6-2 and TRBV6-3, those segments were excluded. In an earlier analysis of 450 to 750 of the donors, most TCR beta V segments appeared in productive rearrangements about 87% or about 30% of the time, broadly matching IMGT annotations. The sequencing pipeline was judged likely to have produced a cluster of highly shared sequence variants as a technical artifact. An association between a missense DCLRE1C variant and V-gene and J-gene trimming of TCR beta chains was found in a later genetic analysis and replicated in an independent cohort. According to a later analysis, most CMV-associated TCR beta chains appeared to be HLA-restricted, and the HLA associations seemed to be driven largely by CMV exposure. A few of the identified cytomegalovirus-associated TCR beta chains were confirmed in vitro to be specific for cytomegalovirus antigens. A later analysis found that HLA-associated TCR beta chains were more clonally expanded and had lower generation probabilities than equally common non-associated chains. CMV serostatus was the only immune exposure information available for the cohort. Roughly uniform sequencing depth across donors was assumed in presence/absence analyses, although this assumption may not hold. The authors suggested that the approach could potentially be extended to other disease states and immunological phenotypes. HLA typing was unavailable for some donors at each locus, so association tests used only the typed subset. According to a later analysis, parvovirus B19, influenza, CMV and Epstein-Barr virus appeared linked to several top co-occurrence clusters. A further reported finding was that TCR beta sequences accurately predicted the HLA-A and HLA-B alleles for most subjects in the first cohort. In this cohort, only TCR beta chains were sequenced, and detectable features were limited by the absence of alpha or paired-chain data.

The cohort was made up of 500 to 850 healthy bone marrow donors. All cohort members were sampled while nominally healthy, although unrecorded immune exposures were likely present. The donor tested CMV seronegative and was one of the 352 seronegative cohort members. A peripheral blood sample was provided by each donor, and peripheral blood mononuclear cells were used for TCR beta sequencing. The Qiagen DNeasy Blood Extraction Kit was used to extract genomic DNA from the blood cell samples. The origin of this receptor is a woman in her late teens or twenties in good health and CMV-seronegative. Sequenced material: PBMCs. Recombination connected TRBV6-5 to TRBJ1-5, with an unclear D gene assignment. The CDR3 region has the sequence CASSYTGINQPQHF. The nucleotide sequence is given as TGTGCCAGCAGTTACACGGGGATTAATCAGCCCCAGCATTTT.